This T cell receptor beta chain is drawn from a study of blood T cell repertoires in COVID-19 (dated by TCRdb to the early 2020s). Regarding the study in general: Samples covering the acute and convalescent phases of COVID-19 were provided by collaborators in the United States, Italy and Spain. The material from the prospective study consisted of cDNA or gDNA derived from T cells, B-cell-depleted T cells, or PBMCs. The dataset comprised deeply sampled blood TCRbeta repertoires from subjects exposed to, actively infected with, or recovered from COVID-19. The repertoires were released in a freely available public database meant as a resource for research on the immune response to SARS-CoV-2. Samples came from the ongoing ImmuneRACE study (first 160 participants) plus 1,254 subjects from 6 global collaborators. A de-identified subject ID, COVID-19 status, age in years and sex were almost always included in the sample metadata. Where available, HLA class I and class II types were taken from metadata supplied by the sample provider and were not determined by assay-based typing. What the research found in general, with its limitations: The quantity of clinical and demographic metadata differed by source and by participant and was supplied without curation.

Only one count was recorded for this clone. Its antigen is unknown. The input lacks base qualities; no much larger clone sits a single base away. Whole blood was collected in K2EDTA tubes by collaborating institutions according to the institutions' own protocols. For TCRbeta analysis, collaborators shipped samples in one of three forms: frozen whole blood, isolated PBMCs, or DNA extracted from either of those sample types. TCRbeta CDR3 regions were amplified from genomic DNA using the immunoSEQ Assay, a bias-controlled multiplex PCR. The source study handled its data this way. Within the assay, amplification of reference gene primers was used to estimate how many nucleated cells each sample contained. To quantify the absolute abundance of each unique TCRbeta CDR3 rearrangement, sequence reads were collapsed and filtered. For each sample, productive Simpson clonality was calculated by taking the square root of Simpson's diversity index across productive rearrangements. What TCRdb holds here is the immuneACCESS table cut down to in-frame rearrangements. Part of the clones is not present; checked against another copy, under half of the missing clones reflect an unresolved V gene, and the others are unexplained. V and J calls and clone size are as listed in that table; D and trimming were resolved from the DNA. The sample table lists 150,000 or so clones, about 77% of them with a count of one. The ten top clones hold roughly 10% of the sample.

What was sequenced was peripheral blood. The TCR originated in a woman between 50 and 59 years old with active or convalescent COVID-19.

The nucleotides are TGTGCCAGCACTCCGCCCCGGACTAGCGGGAGAATCCATGAGCAGTTCTTC. This is translated as CASTPPRTSGRIHEQFF. Recombination linked TRBV27 to TRBJ2-1, with TRBD2 identical over 13 junction bases. Ends trimmed: V by 7 bases, J by 8 bases; bases unmatched to a gene: 14. The germline V gene (reference sequence) gives CDR1 as MNHEY and CDR2 as SMNVEV. Including cysteine and phenylalanine, the CDR3 has 17 amino acids. Just the 51-base CDR3 DNA is kept, in frame starting at base 1.